Given below is one TCR beta chain in context. What it binds is unknown. This record comes from a study of human T cells and chemical hapten exposure. General study findings and limits: A positive correlation with patch test score was found for PT1 expanded TCR counts.

Germline CDR1 SQVTM, CDR2 ANQGSEA. This CDR3 has 13 amino acids. V was clipped by 4 bases and J by 3 bases; unmatched bases: 3. TCRdb passed the RACE reads through MiXCR, listing each CDR3 protein once. The sample includes some 64,000 distinct CDR3 sequences, 11% of them seen just once. Time point defined: patch test 3, about 24 weeks after DPC sensitization. The sample's treatment: therapeutic diphenylcyclopropenone sensitization with weekly scalp DPC. The sequencing used whole blood, collected in connection with sensitization to the hapten diphenylcyclopropenone (DPC). This sequence was found in a woman aged 25 to 39 with alopecia areata. Some clones in this sample may be carry-over from other donors' samples. This chain uses TRBV29-1 with TRBJ1-1, with TRBD1 matching 9 bases. CDR3 in DNA: TGCAGCGTTGCGGGGACAGGGTACACTGAAGCTTTCTTT. It translates to CSVAGTGYTEAFF.